The rows below give T cell receptor beta chains drawn from one sample of a study of T-cell reconstitution after alpha-beta-depleted transplantation in children. TCRdb reanalysed the PCR reads using MiXCR and keeps one entry per CDR3 protein. Of hundreds of thousands of distinct CDR3 sequences listed, roughly 13% are singletons. The sequences come from PBMCs, mostly from graft donor cells, collected 360 days after TCRalphabeta/CD19-depleted stem cell transplant. The receptor source for this set is a male patient aged 10 to 17 who had a stem cell transplant for acute myeloid leukemia, so the T cells may come from the graft donor. The CDR3 runs from the conserved cysteine through the conserved F or W. Fields, in order: V gene, clone size, D gene, J gene, CDR3 DNA, CDR3 protein. The D gene is left open where the match is weak. The listing skips clone size in some rows; elsewhere it reads once, few, many or a size class.

TRBV24-1,many,NA,TRBJ2-2,TGTGCCTCGGACACAGCGGACACCGGGGAGCTGTTTTTT,CASDTADTGELFF
TRBV12-3/TRBV12-4,few,TRBD1,TRBJ2-7,TGTGCCAGCAGTCCTAGCCGGGACAGGCAGTACGAGCAGTACTTC,CASSPSRDRQYEQYF
TRBV10-3,few,NA,TRBJ2-1,TGTGCCATCGTCAGGAGTAGTGAGCAGTTCTTC,CAIVRSSEQFF
TRBV3-1,few,TRBD1,TRBJ2-7,TGTGCCAGCAGCCGAAGACAGGGGGCCCCCTACGAGCAGTACTTC,CASSRRQGAPYEQYF
TRBV12-3/TRBV12-4,NA,TRBD2,TRBJ2-3,TGTGCCAGCAGTTTAGGGCTGGCGGGAGGATCCGCAGATACGCAGTATTTT,CASSLGLAGGSADTQYF
TRBV12-3/TRBV12-4,NA,NA,TRBJ2-3,TGTGCCAGCAGTTTTCTGGGGGCGCGGGACACAGATACGCAGTATTTT,CASSFLGARDTDTQYF
TRBV7-9,NA,NA,TRBJ2-7,TGTGCCAGCAGCTTAGGCACTACCCGATCTCTTTACGAGCAGTACTTC,CASSLGTTRSLYEQYF
TRBV20-1,many,NA,TRBJ2-3,TGCAGTACCTCCACAGATACGCAGTATTTT,CSTSTDTQYF
TRBV18,NA,TRBD2,TRBJ2-2,TGTGCCAGCTCACCGCAACTAGCGGGAGGCACCGGGGAGCTGTTTTTT,CASSPQLAGGTGELFF
TRBV19,once,NA,TRBJ2-7,TGTGCCAGTAGTAAGACAGCCCATACCTACGAGCAGTACTTC,CASSKTAHTYEQYF
TRBV6-2/TRBV6-3,few,NA,TRBJ2-2,TGTGCCAGCAGTTCCCTACCTAGTTGGATCGGGGAGCTGTTTTTT,CASSSLPSWIGELFF
TRBV11-2,few,TRBD2,TRBJ2-7,TGTGCCAGCAGGGGAGCGGGAGCCTGGTTCGAGCAGTACTTC,CASRGAGAWFEQYF
TRBV30,few,NA,TRBJ2-3,TGTGCCTGGAGCGGGGCGAATACGCAGTATTTT,CAWSGANTQYF
TRBV6-6,NA,NA,TRBJ2-7,TGTGCCAGCAAAACGGGGGAAGGGTACGAGCAGTACTTC,CASKTGEGYEQYF
TRBV28,NA,NA,TRBJ2-7,TGTGCCAGCAGAACTACACAGGAACTTTACGAGCAGTACTTC,CASRTTQELYEQYF
TRBV5-1,many,TRBD1,TRBJ2-7,TGCGCCAGCAGCGTCAACGACAGGGAGTACGAGCAGTACTTC,CASSVNDREYEQYF
TRBV10-3,NA,NA,TRBJ2-1,TGTGCCATCAGTCTTTTAGACAGTAATGTAGTTAATGAGCAGTTCTTC,CAISLLDSNVVNEQFF
TRBV7-2,many,TRBD2,TRBJ2-1,TGTGCCAGCAGCTTCGGGGGACTAGCCCATGAGCAGTTCTTC,CASSFGGLAHEQFF
TRBV4-2,NA,TRBD1,TRBJ2-4,TGTGCCAGCAGCCCCCGGACAGGGTCGACCAAAAACATTCAGTACTTC,CASSPRTGSTKNIQYF
TRBV7-6,few,NA,TRBJ2-5,TGTGCCAGCAGCTTGACGTCTCGTTTGGTACAGGAGACCCAGTACTTC,CASSLTSRLVQETQYF
TRBV18,many,NA,TRBJ2-7,TGTGCCAGCTCACCTCAATGGGGTGCGACATTGGACGAGCAGTACTTC,CASSPQWGATLDEQYF
TRBV10-3,few,TRBD1,TRBJ2-3,TGTGCCATCAATCGACTGGGGGGGACAGGGAGTTCAGATACGCAGTATTTT,CAINRLGGTGSSDTQYF
TRBV5-5,NA,NA,TRBJ1-2,TGTGCCAGCACCATAGACAGCTTCTATGGCTACACCTTC,CASTIDSFYGYTF
TRBV27,few,NA,TRBJ2-5,TGTGCCAGCTCACGACCCGGGTTTAGGGAGACCCAGTACTTC,CASSRPGFRETQYF
TRBV5-1,many,TRBD2,TRBJ2-1,TGCGCCAGCAGCTCAGACCTCCTAGCGGGCATCAATGAGCAGTTCTTC,CASSSDLLAGINEQFF
TRBV29-1,NA,NA,TRBJ2-7,TGCAGCGTTGAGAGGGGTCCCTACGAGCAGTACTTC,CSVERGPYEQYF
TRBV18,NA,NA,TRBJ2-3,TGTGCCAGCTCACCGCGGGGGCCTAGGACAGATACGCAGTATTTT,CASSPRGPRTDTQYF
TRBV4-3,NA,NA,TRBJ2-3,TGCGCCAGCAGCCGCGACATCCTCTCAGATACGCAGTATTTT,CASSRDILSDTQYF
TRBV4-3,many,TRBD1,TRBJ2-1,TGCGCCAGCAGCCAAGATATCGCAGGGGGAAGTTTCAATGAGCAGTTCTTC,CASSQDIAGGSFNEQFF
TRBV20-1,NA,NA,TRBJ2-2,TGCAGTGCTAGAGATCCCCCAAACACCGGGGAGCTGTTTTTT,CSARDPPNTGELFF
TRBV6-5,many,TRBD2,TRBJ2-3,TGTGCCAGCAGTTTAATAGCGGGAGGAACAGATACGCAGTATTTT,CASSLIAGGTDTQYF
TRBV5-1,NA,TRBD2,TRBJ2-7,TGCGCCAGCAGTACGGGACTAGCGGGAGTAAGAGAGCAGCACTTC,CASSTGLAGVREQHF
TRBV5-1,NA,TRBD2,TRBJ2-1,TGCGCCAGCAGCTTGGATCTCGGGGGGTACAATGAGCAGTTCTTC,CASSLDLGGYNEQFF
TRBV7-9,many,NA,TRBJ1-1,TGTGCCAGCAGCTTTTGGAAGACTGAAGCTTTCTTT,CASSFWKTEAFF
TRBV7-2,few,NA,TRBJ2-5,TGTGCCAGCAGCCCGGTGGGGACCGCCAGTGGGGAGACCCAGTACTTC,CASSPVGTASGETQYF
TRBV12-5,NA,NA,TRBJ2-3,TGTGCTAGTGGTTTGGTAACGGGTGCGCCCTCGATGGAAGATACGCAGTATTTT,CASGLVTGAPSMEDTQYF
TRBV12-3/TRBV12-4,NA,NA,TRBJ2-1,TGTGCCAGCAGAACTGGACTGACCTCGGGGAATGAGCAGTTCTTC,CASRTGLTSGNEQFF
TRBV28,NA,NA,TRBJ2-5,TGTGCCAGCTTCCCAACAGGCAGACAAGAGACCCAGTACTTC,CASFPTGRQETQYF
TRBV28,NA,NA,TRBJ2-7,TGTGCCAGCAGTCCCGGGATCGGAGAGCAGTACTTC,CASSPGIGEQYF
TRBV5-1,few,NA,TRBJ2-3,TGCGCCAGCAGAGTCCTGGGGGCAACAGATACGCAGTATTTT,CASRVLGATDTQYF
TRBV29-1,many,TRBD2,TRBJ2-2,TGCAGCGTGATACCGGGACTAGCGGAGACCGGGGAGCTGTTTTTT,CSVIPGLAETGELFF
TRBV5-6,many,NA,TRBJ2-3,TGTGCCAGCAGCGTCTCCGGGACATGGGGAAATACGCAGTATTTT,CASSVSGTWGNTQYF
TRBV29-1,NA,TRBD1,TRBJ2-7,TGCAGCGGCCCCGGGGGCGAGACAGGGGGCGGCGAGCAGTACTTC,CSGPGGETGGGEQYF
TRBV6-5,NA,TRBD2,TRBJ2-3,TGTGCCAGCAGTTATCCCGAGGGGGCTAGCGGGAGACGTGGGGATACGCAGTATTTT,CASSYPEGASGRRGDTQYF
TRBV2,few,NA,TRBJ2-7,TGTGCCAGCAGAGTTCCCGGGACACCCTACGAGCAGTACTTC,CASRVPGTPYEQYF
TRBV7-3,many,TRBD2,TRBJ2-1,TGTGCCAGCAGCTCTAGCGGGAGCGGCAATGAGCAGTTCTTC,CASSSSGSGNEQFF
TRBV12-3/TRBV12-4,NA,NA,TRBJ2-7,TGTGCCAGCAGTCCCGGAGTAGCTCAACGGGCAGCGTACTTC,CASSPGVAQRAAYF